These 30 T cell receptor beta chains came from one sample sequenced in a study of cytomegalovirus exposure and HLA in healthy donors. The study ran its PCR with 60 Vbeta and 13 Jbeta primers. Produced via immunoSEQ multiplex PCR; TCRdb's table is partial and in-frame only. The sample gives about 170,000 clones, under 80% of which show up once; roughly 13% is in the top ten. What was sequenced was PBMCs. The receptors stem from a woman aged 45-65 years in good health and CMV-seropositive.

The chain has TRBV30 and TRBJ1-1, with D hard to call. Germline CDR1 and CDR2: GTSNPN and SVGIG (reference sequence). V was clipped by 0 bases and J by 7 bases, with 12 bases between them. The CDR3 runs to 13 residues. CDR3 bases: TGTGCCTGGAGTGTTGCCGGGAGTGGTGAAGCTTTCTTT. It encodes CAWSVAGSGEAFF. The full variable domain, rest sourced from reference TRBV30 and TRBJ1-1, is SQTIHQWPATLVQPVGSPLSLECTVEGTSNPNLYWYRQAAGRGLQLLFYSVGIGQISSEVPQNLSASRPQDRQFILSSKKLLLSDSGFYLCAWSVAGSGEAFFGQGTRLTVV.

This chain joins TRBV30 and TRBJ2-7; TRBD2 might be the D (7 bases). The V end lost 2 bases, the J end lost 2 bases, and 19 bases lay between the germline ends. CDR1 and CDR2 (germline): GTSNPN, SVGIG (reference sequence). There are 16 residues in the CDR3. CDR3 nucleotides: TGTGCCTGGAGTTTAAGGGGGGGCCCTTTAACCTACGAGCAGTACTTC. Protein sequence: CAWSLRGGPLTYEQYF.

The CDR3, as DNA: TGTGCCAGCAGCTTAGGCGGGGCCGGGAACACTGAAGCTTTCTTT. As protein: CASSLGGAGNTEAFF. The chain joins TRBV11-2 to TRBJ1-1, with D perhaps matching TRBD1 (5 bases). The CDR3 has 15 residues. V lost 1 base and J 1 base, leaving 10 bases between the germline ends. Germline-derived CDR1 and CDR2 are SGHAT and FQNNGV. Based on the CDR3 plus reference TRBV11-2 and TRBJ1-1, the full variable domain is EAGVAQSPRYKIIEKRQSVAFWCNPISGHATLYWYQQILGQGPKLLIQFQNNGVVDDSQLPKDRFSAERLKGVDSTLKIQPAKLEDSAVYLCASSLGGAGNTEAFFGQGTRLTVV.

This chain connects TRBV5-6 to TRBJ1-6; TRBD1 matches 7 bases. The germline V gene encodes CDR1 SGHDT and CDR2 YYEEEE. V was pared by 5 bases and J by 14 bases, with 10 bases of the junction left unmatched. The CDR3 is 13 amino acids. The CDR3 DNA reads as TGTGCCAGCAGTATTCACAGGGGAATAACCCTCCACTTT. Translating it yields CASSIHRGITLHF.

The V gene is TRBV5-1, the J gene TRBJ2-3; 11 bases match TRBD2. The CDR3 runs 16 residues. The V segment lost 0 bases and the J segment 6 bases; nucleotides outside the gene matches: 6. CDR1 is SGHRS and CDR2 is YFSETQ in the germline V gene. The CDR3 sequence is CASSLGSSGGADTQYF. DNA for the CDR3: TGCGCCAGCAGCTTGGGTAGTAGCGGGGGGGCGGATACGCAGTATTTT.

V is TRBV18 and J is TRBJ2-5; D is uncertain. Trimming removed 3 bases from V and 2 bases from J, with 7 bases in between. This CDR3 has 13 amino acids. Per the germline V gene, CDR1 is KGHSH and CDR2 is LQKENI. The CDR3 DNA reads as TGTGCCAGCTCACCCAGGCTTCAAGAGACCCAGTACTTC. It yields the protein CASSPRLQETQYF.

This chain connects TRBV9 to TRBJ1-1, with a weak D call TRBD1 (6 bases). V lost 3 bases to trimming and J lost 1 base, with 7 bases between them. Per the germline V gene, CDR1 is SGDLS and CDR2 is YYNGEE. The CDR3 sequence is 13 residues long. The CDR3 region is CASSATGNTEAFF. The CDR3 nucleotides read TGTGCCAGCAGCGCGACAGGGAACACTGAAGCTTTCTTT.

The V and J genes are TRBV10-3 and TRBJ1-1, with 7 bases fitting TRBD1. The junction had 7 bases not matched to a gene; V was cut back by 4 bases and J by 5 bases. Germline V gene sequence: CDR1 ENHRY, CDR2 SYGVKD. The CDR3 is made up of 14 amino acids. Here the CDR3 reads CAISGWEQGTEAFF. CDR3 DNA: TGTGCCATCAGTGGTTGGGAACAGGGGACTGAAGCTTTCTTT.

The chain uses TRBV19 and TRBJ1-6; no reliable D call. Trimming stripped 3 bases from V and 6 bases from J, with 9 bases between. The CDR3 length is 14 residues. Germline loops: CDR1 LNHDA, CDR2 SQIVND (reference sequence). The CDR3 DNA sequence: TGTGCCAGTAGTATCTCCTTTTTTAATTCACCCCTCCACTTT. It yields the protein CASSISFFNSPLHF. Drawing the rest from reference TRBV19 and TRBJ1-6, the complete variable domain is DGGITQSPKYLFRKEGQNVTLSCEQNLNHDAMYWYRQDPGQGLRLIYYSQIVNDFQKGDIAEGYSVSREKKESFPLTVTSAQKNPTAFYLCASSISFFNSPLHFGNGTRLTVT.

The gene calls are TRBV6-5 and TRBJ1-1, with a weak D call TRBD1 (6 bases). In germline, CDR1 is MNHEY, CDR2 SVGAGI. The CDR3 is 13 amino acids. The V and J ends lost 6 bases and 1 base respectively, with 9 bases between them. The CDR3 loop reads CASRPQGNTEAFF. In DNA, the CDR3 is TGTGCCAGCAGGCCACAGGGGAACACTGAAGCTTTCTTT.

A remark on this clone: The sample carries other DNA sequences with the same CDR3. The chain employs TRBV10-3 and TRBJ2-6, with a tentative D call TRBD1 (5 bases). From germline, CDR1 is ENHRY and CDR2 SYGVKD. Between the trimmed V and J ends, which lost 2 bases and 2 bases, there was a span of 10 bases. The CDR3 spans 16 residues. The CDR3 sequence is CAISEPKGAGANVLTF. The CDR3 coding sequence is TGTGCCATCAGTGAGCCCAAAGGGGCTGGGGCCAACGTCCTGACTTTC.

The chain uses TRBV27 and TRBJ1-6; unclear D gene. V shed 2 bases and J shed 0 bases, with 2 bases lying between them. This CDR3 is 14 amino acids long. The germline V gene encodes CDR1 MNHEY and CDR2 SMNVEV (reference sequence). This chain's CDR3 is CASSLRSYNSPLHF. In nucleotides, the CDR3 is TGTGCCAGCAGTTTACGCTCCTATAATTCACCCCTCCACTTT.

This chain joins TRBV27 and TRBJ1-3; possible D gene TRBD1, 6 bases. The length of the CDR3 is 17 residues. CDR1 MNHEY and CDR2 SMNVEV come from the germline V gene (reference sequence). The germline V and J ends were trimmed by 6 bases and 0 bases, with 18 bases remaining between them. CDR3 residues: CASRPRGAPFSGNTIYF. The CDR3 DNA sequence: TGTGCCAGCAGACCGCGGGGGGCCCCCTTCTCTGGAAACACCATATATTTT.

This clone was observed a few times. The chain employs TRBV23-1 and TRBJ2-7; D unresolved. TRBV23-1 is noted as an ORF with a role that remains uncertain. The CDR3 runs 15 residues. V shed 5 bases and J shed 3 bases, with 17 bases lying between them. The CDR3 sequence is CASSFSRQDRYEQYF. CDR3 coding DNA: TGCGCCAGCAGTTTTTCGCGTCAGGATCGCTACGAGCAGTACTTC.

The chain recombines TRBV6-5 with TRBJ1-1; 7 bases align to TRBD1. Trimming took 6 bases from V and 3 from J; bases not matched to a gene: 7. The CDR3 extends over 14 amino acids. Germline CDR1 and CDR2: MNHEY and SVGAGI. CDR3 sequence (DNA): TGTGCCAGCAGATACAGGGGATCCGACACTGAAGCTTTCTTT. Translated: CASRYRGSDTEAFF.

V is TRBV4-1 and J is TRBJ1-1; TRBD1 matches 9 bases. CDR1 and CDR2 from the germline V gene are MGHRA and YSYEKL. This CDR3 is built from 15 residues. V dropped 4 bases and J dropped 5; count of bases not matched to a gene: 8. The CDR3 reads CASSRLQGARTEAFF. As DNA, the CDR3 is TGCGCCAGCAGCCGACTACAGGGGGCGAGGACTGAAGCTTTCTTT.

The gene calls are TRBV4-1 and TRBJ1-6, with unresolved D. The CDR3 has 16 amino acids. V gave up 0 bases and J gave up 7 bases, with 13 bases separating them. The germline CDR1 and CDR2 sequences are MGHRA and YSYEKL. For the CDR3, the DNA is TGCGCCAGCAGCCAAGAAGGTTGGAGAGGCAATTCACCCCTCCACTTT. Residues: CASSQEGWRGNSPLHF.

This chain links TRBV2 with TRBJ2-2; TRBD1 aligns across 9 bases. V was pared by 9 bases and J by 6 bases, with 8 bases of the junction left unmatched. The CDR3 runs 14 residues. Germline loops: CDR1 SNHLY, CDR2 FYNNEI. CDR3 sequence reads: CARKGTGRSGELFF. The CDR3 DNA sequence: TGTGCCAGAAAGGGGACAGGGAGGTCCGGGGAGCTGTTTTTT.

V usage is TRBV6-5 and J usage is TRBJ1-1, with D perhaps matching TRBD1 (6 bases). The CDR3 loop spans 14 amino acids. Between the trimmed V and J ends, which lost 6 bases and 0 bases, there was a span of 11 bases. CDR1 is MNHEY, CDR2 SVGAGI, per germline. This CDR3 reads CASRMDSMNTEAFF. The CDR3, as DNA: TGTGCCAGCAGGATGGACAGCATGAACACTGAAGCTTTCTTT.

This chain uses TRBV5-4 with TRBJ2-1; 13 bases are shared with TRBD2. With V trimmed by 4 bases and J by 8 bases, 9 bases remained unmatched. The germline V gene has CDR1 SGHNT and CDR2 YYREEE (reference sequence). This CDR3 has 16 residues. Here the CDR3 DNA reads TGTGCCAGCAGCAAGGGTTGGACTAGCGGGGGCGATGAGCAGTTCTTC. Its translation is CASSKGWTSGGDEQFF.

The chain combines TRBV30 with TRBJ1-2; 9 nucleotides line up with TRBD1. V was pared by 3 bases and J by 2 bases, with 4 bases of the junction left unmatched. CDR1 GTSNPN and CDR2 SVGIG come from the germline V gene (reference sequence). The CDR3 extends over 14 amino acids. The CDR3 region is CAWSPGQGNYGYTF. As DNA, the CDR3 is TGTGCCTGGAGCCCAGGACAGGGGAACTATGGCTACACCTTC.

The genes are TRBV2 and TRBJ1-5, with no clear D. CDR1 is SNHLY and CDR2 is FYNNEI in the germline V gene. This CDR3 has 14 amino acids. V was clipped by 3 bases and J by 2 bases, with 8 bases between them. CDR3 coding DNA: TGTGCCAGCAGTGACCGGGGTGGCAATCAGCCCCAGCATTTT. Translated: CASSDRGGNQPQHF.

The table lists this clone with a few counts. The junction departs from germline at one end; a sequencing error may be responsible. This chain connects TRBV6-5 to TRBJ2-7; 10 nucleotides line up with TRBD1. The CDR3 sequence is 13 residues long. The germline CDR1 and CDR2 sequences are MNHEY and SVGAGI. CDR3 nucleotides: TGCGCCAGCAACCCCGGGACAGGGGACGAGCAGTACTTC. Residues: CASNPGTGDEQYF.

V gene TRBV12-5 combines with J gene TRBJ1-5; D is unresolved. The CDR3 length is 12 residues. Trimming stripped 0 bases from V and 10 bases from J, with 7 bases between. Germline lookup yields CDR1 LGHNT and CDR2 FRNRAP. The CDR3 nucleotides read TGTGCTAGTGGTTTGGTCCCCGGTCCCCAGCATTTT. Translation gives CASGLVPGPQHF.

This clone was counted only a few times. V usage is TRBV11-2 and J usage is TRBJ2-1; D call uncertain. The CDR3 covers 13 residues. The V gene's germline CDR1 is SGHAT and CDR2 FQNNGV. V lost 6 bases and J 2 bases, leaving 8 bases between the germline ends. In nucleotides, the CDR3 is TGTGCCAGCAGAGGAACTACCTACAATGAGCAGTTCTTC. Protein product: CASRGTTYNEQFF.

The chain employs TRBV29-1 and TRBJ2-3; TRBD2 might be the D (7 bases). Germline V lookup: CDR1 SQVTM, CDR2 ANQGSEA. The V end was cut by 6 bases, the J end by 4 bases, with 17 bases between. The CDR3 loop spans 14 amino acids. This CDR3 is CSVGGGGLPDTQYF. The CDR3 DNA sequence: TGCAGCGTGGGAGGCGGGGGCCTGCCAGATACGCAGTATTTT.

The chain joins TRBV11-3 to TRBJ2-7, with 10 bases lining up with TRBD1. The ends lost 1 base at V and 5 bases at J; junction bases unmatched: 5. This CDR3 spans 15 amino acids. Germline loops: CDR1 SGHNT, CDR2 YENEEA. The CDR3: CASSLAGQGSHEQYF. CDR3 DNA sequence: TGTGCCAGCAGCTTAGCGGGACAGGGGTCCCACGAGCAGTACTTC.

The chain uses TRBV10-3 and TRBJ2-5; D perhaps matches TRBD2 (8 bases). Per germline, CDR1 ENHRY and CDR2 SYGVKD. CDR3 size: 16 residues. Trimming removed 5 bases at V and 2 bases at J, with 18 bases between. The CDR3 here is CAISRGLAGLQETQYF. CDR3 DNA: TGTGCCATCAGTAGGGGGCTAGCGGGCTTACAAGAGACCCAGTACTTC.

Comments on this clone: A single base separates this from a much larger clone, so it may be a read error. This rearrangement joins TRBV28 to TRBJ1-6, with 8 bases identical to TRBD1. CDR3 length equals 14 residues. V shed 6 bases, J shed 6 bases, and the junction held 4 bases outside the gene matches. CDR1 is MDHEN and CDR2 is SYDVKM in the germline V gene. The CDR3 nucleotides are TGTGCCAGCAGCCCGACAGGGGTTAATTCACCCCTCCACTTT. This codes for CASSPTGVNSPLHF.

The chain joins TRBV9 to TRBJ1-2, with a possible D match to TRBD1 (6 bases). V gave up 0 bases and J gave up 6 bases, with 15 bases separating them. CDR1 is SGDLS and CDR2 is YYNGEE in the germline V gene. There are 15 residues in the CDR3. Written as DNA, the CDR3 is TGTGCCAGCAGCGTAGACCCGGCCAGGGGAAATGGCTACACCTTC. Its translation: CASSVDPARGNGYTF. Filled out from reference TRBV9 and TRBJ1-2, the complete variable domain reads DSGVTQTPKHLITATGQRVTLRCSPRSGDLSVYWYQQSLDQGLQFLIQYYNGEERAKGNILERFSAQQFPDLHSELNLSSLELGDSALYFCASSVDPARGNGYTFGSGTRLTVV.